This T cell receptor beta chain was retrieved from a study of cytomegalovirus exposure and HLA in healthy donors. Study results and caveats: There were reportedly fewer N-insertions in an Asian-associated ancestry cluster than the roughly 670-donor mean, in a later analysis. The study recorded about 150 TCR beta chains that were cytomegalovirus-associated.

Comment on this clone: The antigen remains unidentified.

The PCR contained 60 Vbeta and 13 Jbeta primers. Method: immunoSEQ multiplex PCR; TCRdb's copy keeps in-frame clones and lacks some. The sample shows under 200,000 clones, 70% to 80% of them seen only once. V shed 4 bases and J shed 2 bases, with 6 bases lying between them. Per germline, CDR1 MRHNA and CDR2 SNTAGT. CDR3 length equals 13 residues. The receptor comes from a woman between 35 and 50 years old in good health and CMV-seronegative. The source material was PBMCs. The chain has TRBV6-4 and TRBJ1-3; unclear D gene. In DNA, the CDR3 is TGTGCCAGCAGTGCCGGTGCTGGAAACACCATATATTTT. It translates to CASSAGAGNTIYF.